This T cell receptor beta chain was profiled in a study of blood T cell repertoires in COVID-19. Study-wide context: Sources were T cells, B-cell-depleted T cells, or PBMCs; the material itself was cDNA or gDNA.

Enrollment of patients from Seattle took place during active infection, with longitudinal follow-up. Authors' analysis steps: Reference gene primer amplification gave nucleated cell count estimates. Measured with immunoSEQ multiplex PCR; TCRdb has only the in-frame clones, and not every one. V and J calls and clone size are copied from that table; D and trimming were computed from the DNA. This sample has around 90,000 clones, with about 91% found just once. Germline V gene sequence: CDR1 LNHDA, CDR2 SQIVND (reference sequence). J lost 4 bases, V lost 9 bases, and 16 bases had no gene match. The CDR3 is made up of 16 amino acids.

The sequencing sample was made of peripheral blood. This TCR derives from a man over 45 with COVID-19, enrolled during active disease. V is TRBV19 and J is TRBJ2-3; TRBD1 matches at 7 bases. Here the CDR3 DNA reads TGTGCCAGCGCCCCTTTCTTTGGGACAGTAGCAGATACGCAGTATTTT. Translation: CASAPFFGTVADTQYF.